This T cell receptor (beta chain) was sequenced in a study of blood T cell repertoires in COVID-19. CDR1 is SEHNR and CDR2 is FQNEAQ in the germline V gene (reference sequence). V was clipped by 7 bases and J by 9 bases; unmatched bases: 9. The CDR3 totals 15 residues. The repertoire was sequenced with immunoSEQ multiplex PCR; TCRdb's copy has only in-frame clones and lacks some. The repertoire holds a few hundred thousand clones, with roughly 88% as singletons. The origin of this receptor is a man aged 50-59 years with COVID-19, enrolled during active disease. The sample was peripheral blood. This sequence joins TRBV7-9 and TRBJ1-6, with 10 bases aligning to TRBD1. The CDR3 sequence: CASTGAGQGRSPLHF. The CDR3 nucleotides read TGTGCCAGCACTGGGGCGGGACAGGGGCGTTCACCCCTCCACTTT.